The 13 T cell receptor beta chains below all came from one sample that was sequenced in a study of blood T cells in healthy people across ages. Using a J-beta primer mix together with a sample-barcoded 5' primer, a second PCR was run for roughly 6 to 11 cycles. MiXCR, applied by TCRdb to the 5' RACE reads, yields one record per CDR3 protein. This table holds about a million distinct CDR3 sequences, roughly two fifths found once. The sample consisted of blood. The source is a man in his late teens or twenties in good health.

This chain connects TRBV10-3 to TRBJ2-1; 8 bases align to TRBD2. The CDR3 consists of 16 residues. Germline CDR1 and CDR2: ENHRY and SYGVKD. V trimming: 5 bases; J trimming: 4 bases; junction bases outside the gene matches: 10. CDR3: CAISSPSGGLYNEQFF. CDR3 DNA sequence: TGTGCCATCAGTTCCCCTTCGGGGGGGTTGTACAATGAGCAGTTCTTC.

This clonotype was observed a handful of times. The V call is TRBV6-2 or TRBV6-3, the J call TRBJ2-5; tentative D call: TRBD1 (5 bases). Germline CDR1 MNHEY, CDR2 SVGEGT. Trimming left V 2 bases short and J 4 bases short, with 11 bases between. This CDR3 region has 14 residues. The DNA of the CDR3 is TGTGCCAGCAGTTACGTCAGGGTTCGAGAGACCCAGTACTTC. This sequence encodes CASSYVRVRETQYF.

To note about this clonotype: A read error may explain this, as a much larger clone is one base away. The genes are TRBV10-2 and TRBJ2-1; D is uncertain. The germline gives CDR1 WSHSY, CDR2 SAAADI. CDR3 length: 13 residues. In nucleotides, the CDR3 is TGCGCCAGCGGTGAGATCCCTTACAATGAGCAGTTCTTC. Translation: CASGEIPYNEQFF.

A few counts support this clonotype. CDR3 in DNA: TGTGCCACCAGCATATACCCTACGACAACTGGAAAACTGTTTTTT. Translated: CATSIYPTTTGKLFF. V usage is TRBV15 and J usage is TRBJ1-4; D remains ambiguous. CDR1 and CDR2 (germline): LNHNV, YYDKDF (reference sequence). V lost 4 bases to trimming and J lost 10 bases, with 19 bases between them. There are 15 residues in the CDR3.

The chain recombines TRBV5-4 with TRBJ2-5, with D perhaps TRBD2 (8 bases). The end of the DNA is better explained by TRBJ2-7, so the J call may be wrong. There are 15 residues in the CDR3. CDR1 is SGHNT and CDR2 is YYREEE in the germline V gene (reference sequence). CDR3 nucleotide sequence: TGTGCCAGCAAAACAGGGGCGGGACTAGTTTTCGAGCAGTACTTC. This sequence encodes CASKTGAGLVFEQYF.

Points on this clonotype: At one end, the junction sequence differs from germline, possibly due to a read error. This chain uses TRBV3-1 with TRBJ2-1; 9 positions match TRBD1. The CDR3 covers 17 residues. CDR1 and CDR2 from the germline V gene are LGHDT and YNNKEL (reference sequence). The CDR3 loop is CASSQEPPRDRANGQFF. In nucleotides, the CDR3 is TGTGCCAGCAGCCAAGAGCCCCCCCGGGACAGGGCCAATGGGCAGTTCTTC.

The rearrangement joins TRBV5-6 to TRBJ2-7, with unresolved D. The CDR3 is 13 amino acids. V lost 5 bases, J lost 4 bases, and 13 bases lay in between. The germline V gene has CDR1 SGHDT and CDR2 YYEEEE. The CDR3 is CASRPRTGYEQYF. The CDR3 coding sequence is TGTGCCAGCAGGCCCCGTACGGGTTACGAGCAGTACTTC. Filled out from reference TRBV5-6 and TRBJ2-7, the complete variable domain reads DAGVTQSPTHLIKTRGQQVTLRCSPKSGHDTVSWYQQALGQGPQFIFQYYEEEERQRGNFPDRFSGHQFPNYSSELNVNALLLGDSALYLCASRPRTGYEQYFGPGTRLTVT.

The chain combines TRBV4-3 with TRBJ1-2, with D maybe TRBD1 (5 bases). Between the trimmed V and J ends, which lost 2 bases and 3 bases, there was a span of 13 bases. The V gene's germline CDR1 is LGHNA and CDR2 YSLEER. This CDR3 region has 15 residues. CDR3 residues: CASSQNGRADYGYTF. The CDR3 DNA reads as TGCGCCAGCAGCCAAAATGGCAGGGCGGACTATGGCTACACCTTC.

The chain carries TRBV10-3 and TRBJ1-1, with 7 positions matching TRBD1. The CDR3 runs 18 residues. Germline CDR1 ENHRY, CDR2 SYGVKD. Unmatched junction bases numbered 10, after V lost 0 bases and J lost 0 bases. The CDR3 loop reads CAISESTLAGTVNTEAFF. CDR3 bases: TGTGCCATCAGTGAGTCAACGTTAGCCGGGACAGTGAACACTGAAGCTTTCTTT.

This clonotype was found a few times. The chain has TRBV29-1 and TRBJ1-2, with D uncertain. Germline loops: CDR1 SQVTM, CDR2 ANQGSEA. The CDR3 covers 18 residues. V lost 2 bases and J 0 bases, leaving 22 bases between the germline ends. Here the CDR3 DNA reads TGCAGCGTTGAATCGCTGGTGGGTGTGGCGGCTACTAACTATGGCTACACCTTC. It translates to CSVESLVGVAATNYGYTF.

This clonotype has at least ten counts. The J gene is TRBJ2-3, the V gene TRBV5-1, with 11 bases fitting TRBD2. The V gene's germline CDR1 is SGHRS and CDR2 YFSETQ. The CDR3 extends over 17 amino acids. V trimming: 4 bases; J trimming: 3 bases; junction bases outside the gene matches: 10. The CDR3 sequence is CASSPLSSGGKTDTQYF. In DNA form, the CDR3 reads TGCGCCAGCAGCCCGCTATCTAGCGGGGGGAAAACAGATACGCAGTATTTT. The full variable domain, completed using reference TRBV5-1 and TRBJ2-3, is KAGVTQTPRYLIKTRGQQVTLSCSPISGHRSVSWYQQTPGQGLQFLFEYFSETQRNKGNFPGRFSGRQFSNSRSEMNVSTLELGDSALYLCASSPLSSGGKTDTQYFGPGTRLTVL.

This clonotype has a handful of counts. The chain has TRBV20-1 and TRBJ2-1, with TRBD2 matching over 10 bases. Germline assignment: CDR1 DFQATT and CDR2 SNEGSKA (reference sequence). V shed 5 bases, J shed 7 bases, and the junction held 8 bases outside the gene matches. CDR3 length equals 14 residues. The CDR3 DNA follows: TGCAGTGCTGGGGAGGGACTAGCGAGAAATGAGCAGTTCTTC. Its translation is CSAGEGLARNEQFF.

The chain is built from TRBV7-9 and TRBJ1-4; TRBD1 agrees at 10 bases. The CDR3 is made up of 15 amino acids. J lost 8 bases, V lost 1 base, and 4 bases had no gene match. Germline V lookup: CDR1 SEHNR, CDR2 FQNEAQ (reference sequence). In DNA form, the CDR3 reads TGTGCCAGCAGCTTAGGACAGGGGGCGGAAGAAAAACTGTTTTTT. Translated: CASSLGQGAEEKLFF.